This TCR beta chain was identified in a study of blood T cell repertoires in COVID-19. Study background: Samples representing acute and convalescent COVID-19 were sourced from the United States, Italy and Spain. T cells, B-cell-depleted T cells, or PBMCs provided the cDNA or gDNA that served as material.

As originally analysed: How many nucleated cells were present was estimated from reference gene primer amplification. Data came from immunoSEQ multiplex PCR; TCRdb stores just in-frame clones and leaves some out. V and J calls and clone size are copied from that table; D and trimming were computed from the DNA. The data show about 170,000 clones, 74% seen once. CDR3 length: 12 residues. The germline V gene encodes CDR1 MRHNA and CDR2 SNTAGT. V shed 6 bases and J shed 4 bases, with 10 bases lying between them. The specimen was peripheral blood. This receptor was obtained from a woman aged 80 or over with acute or convalescent COVID-19. This sequence joins TRBV6-4 and TRBJ2-7; tentative D call: TRBD1 (7 bases). The chain's CDR3 is CASSRGDYEQYF. The CDR3 coding sequence is TGTGCCAGCAGCAGGGGGGATTACGAGCAGTACTTC.